Sequencing of this TCR beta chain was carried out in a study of shared clonotypes between healthy human individuals. The overall study: CD4 naive and CD4 memory each took three plates per donor, while CD8 naive took two and CD8 memory one.

Per the original methods: Filtering was not the same, since immunoSEQ gave junction-only sequences without quality scores. Profiled with immunoSEQ multiplex PCR; TCRdb holds only in-frame clones, not every one. V and J calls and clone size are as listed in that table; D and trimming were resolved from the DNA. The sample shows roughly 2.2 million clones, approximately 93% of them seen only once. The CDR3 consists of 15 residues. The ends were cut back, 3 bases at V and 3 bases at J, with 13 bases in the middle. Germline V lookup: CDR1 SGHRS, CDR2 YFSETQ. The sequencing input was naive CD4+ T cells from PBMCs. Stated subset: CD45RA+ positively selected. The receptor was derived from a man between 18 and 29 years old in good health. Some clones in this sample may be carry-over from other donors' samples. The rearrangement joins TRBV5-1 to TRBJ2-1; D unclear. The CDR3 loop reads CASSSIRTSYNEQFF. CDR3 nucleotide sequence: TGCGCCAGCAGCTCAATAAGGACCAGCTACAATGAGCAGTTCTTC.